The 30 T cell receptor beta chains below were found in one sample sequenced in a study of T cells in Graves' hyperthyroidism and ophthalmopathy. Using RNA transcripts as the source, TCR beta CDR3 regions were amplified. The HTBI primer set was used in a first-round RT-PCR of the TCR CDR3. TCRdb redid the calling of the multiplex PCR reads with MiXCR, one entry per CDR3 protein. Of roughly 720,000 distinct CDR3 sequences listed, around 16% are singletons. The specimen sequenced was blood. The source is a man in his fifties or sixties with Graves' hyperthyroidism.

This clonotype appeared many times. Here the CDR3 reads CASSPGRSSYNEQFF. In nucleotides, the CDR3 is TGTGCCAGCAGTCCAGGACGGTCCTCCTACAATGAGCAGTTCTTC. This chain uses TRBV18 with TRBJ2-1; D gene unclear. Germline CDR1 and CDR2: KGHSH and LQKENI. The V end was cut by 8 bases, the J end by 0 bases, with 14 bases between. This CDR3 has 15 residues.

This clonotype was detected ten times or more. The chain uses TRBV12-3 or TRBV12-4 and TRBJ1-1; D is perhaps TRBD1 (6 bases). This CDR3 has 15 residues. V lost 5 bases and J 4 bases, leaving 17 bases between the germline ends. Written as DNA, the CDR3 is TGTGCCAGCAGTGCCAGGACAGCCGGCGGCACTGAAGCTTTCTTT. Translation: CASSARTAGGTEAFF.

This clonotype was detected a few times. This chain joins TRBV4-1 and TRBJ1-4; 8 nucleotides agree with TRBD1. The CDR3 runs 14 residues. Trimming took 5 bases from V and 4 from J; bases not matched to a gene: 3. Germline CDR1 reads MGHRA; CDR2 reads YSYEKL. CDR3 coding DNA: TGCGCCAGCAGCGACGGACAGGGTAATGAAAAACTGTTTTTT. Its protein is CASSDGQGNEKLFF.

This clonotype was observed many times. V usage is TRBV2 and J usage is TRBJ2-5; possibly TRBD1 for D (5 bases). Germline V gives CDR1 SNHLY, CDR2 FYNNEI. Trimming took 8 bases from V and 0 from J, leaving 13 bases between them. CDR3 size: 14 residues. CDR3 region: CASDKQGYQETQYF. The CDR3 DNA sequence: TGTGCCAGCGATAAGCAGGGTTACCAAGAGACCCAGTACTTC.

The chain joins TRBV4-1 to TRBJ2-1, with TRBD2 matching over 9 bases. Trimming cost V 1 base and J 8 bases; bases outside gene matches: 6. CDR3 length: 15 residues. Looked up from germline, CDR1 is MGHRA and CDR2 is YSYEKL. The CDR3: CASSQVSGGLHEQFF. The CDR3 DNA sequence: TGCGCCAGCAGCCAAGTTAGCGGGGGCCTGCATGAGCAGTTCTTC.

This chain connects TRBV18 to TRBJ2-5, with 11 bases lining up with TRBD2. Germline CDR1 and CDR2: KGHSH and LQKENI. CDR3 length: 17 residues. The trim removed 6 bases at V and 3 bases at J, leaving 12 bases unmatched. The CDR3 DNA sequence: TGTGCCAGCTCTCAGGGACTAGCGGTCATGGGGAAAGAGACCCAGTACTTC. It is translated as CASSQGLAVMGKETQYF.

Ten or more counts support this clonotype. This sequence joins TRBV6-1 and TRBJ2-5; 11 bases align to TRBD2. The CDR3 loop spans 14 amino acids. Germline V gives CDR1 MNHNS, CDR2 SASEGT. The V segment lost 4 bases and the J segment 4 bases; nucleotides outside the gene matches: 2. The CDR3 coding sequence is TGTGCCAGCAGTGCAGGACTAGCGGGAGAGACCCAGTACTTC. Translating it yields CASSAGLAGETQYF.

At least ten counts were recorded for this clonotype. The rearrangement uses TRBV12-3 or TRBV12-4 and TRBJ1-1, with a tentative D call TRBD1 (6 bases). Trimming removed 5 bases from V and 1 base from J, with 11 bases in between. This CDR3 is built from 14 residues. The CDR3, as DNA: TGTGCCAGCAGTGCTTACAGGGAGAACACTGAAGCTTTCTTT. It translates to CASSAYRENTEAFF.

The chain links TRBV30 to TRBJ2-1, with 8 bases matching TRBD2. There are 15 residues in the CDR3. The trim removed 0 bases at V and 9 bases at J, leaving 10 bases unmatched. CDR1 is GTSNPN, CDR2 SVGIG, per germline (reference sequence). Here the CDR3 DNA reads TGTGCCTGGAGTGTAGCGGGAATAGCGGGGAGTGAGCAGTTCTTC. The encoded protein is CAWSVAGIAGSEQFF.

This clonotype was recorded a few times. The chain uses TRBV11-2 and TRBJ2-3; perhaps TRBD1 as D (5 bases). The J call may be in error: the DNA end matches TRBJ1-5 better. The CDR3 runs to 21 residues. The germline V gene has CDR1 SGHAT and CDR2 FQNNGV. CDR3 in DNA: TGTGCCAGCAGCTTGCGGGATCCGGGACTAGCGGGAGGGTTAGGCACAGATACGCAGCATTTT. It translates to CASSLRDPGLAGGLGTDTQHF.

This clonotype was found many times. The rearrangement uses TRBV28 and TRBJ1-2, with D possibly being TRBD1 (5 bases). The CDR3 contains 14 residues. Germline V gene sequence: CDR1 MDHEN, CDR2 SYDVKM. With 8 bases removed from V and 4 bases from J, the gap between germline ends came to 17 bases. In nucleotides, the CDR3 is TGTGCCAGCTCCTACGGGGCATCTAGCTATGGCTACACCTTC. Translating it yields CASSYGASSYGYTF.

The CDR3 loop is CASSLDGRYRGRFEQYF. The CDR3 DNA reads TGTGCCAGCAGCTTAGATGGCCGGTACAGGGGGCGCTTCGAGCAGTACTTC. The chain is built from TRBV11-2 and TRBJ2-7, with 9 nucleotides matching TRBD1. Per germline, CDR1 SGHAT and CDR2 FQNNGV. The CDR3 loop spans 17 amino acids. J gave up 6 bases and V 0 bases, and 12 bases lay outside the gene matches.

The V and J genes are TRBV20-1 and TRBJ2-7; 7 nucleotides match TRBD1. Losses at the gene ends were 3 bases for V and 4 bases for J; bases not matched to a gene: 12. From germline, CDR1 is DFQATT and CDR2 SNEGSKA (reference sequence). The CDR3 totals 15 residues. Here the CDR3 reads CSARTTGDPFYEQYF. In DNA, the CDR3 is TGCAGTGCTAGGACAACAGGGGATCCCTTTTACGAGCAGTACTTC.

This clonotype was picked up many times. The V call is TRBV9, the J call TRBJ2-7; TRBD2 agrees at 10 bases. The CDR3 length is 16 residues. Germline V gene sequence: CDR1 SGDLS, CDR2 YYNGEE. V trimming: 4 bases; J trimming: 0 bases; junction bases outside the gene matches: 7. DNA for the CDR3: TGTGCCAGCAGCTCTTCTAGCGGGAGAGACTCCTACGAGCAGTACTTC. Translation: CASSSSSGRDSYEQYF. Drawing the rest from reference TRBV9 and TRBJ2-7, the complete variable domain is DSGVTQTPKHLITATGQRVTLRCSPRSGDLSVYWYQQSLDQGLQFLIQYYNGEERAKGNILERFSAQQFPDLHSELNLSSLELGDSALYFCASSSSSGRDSYEQYFGPGTRLTVT.

This clonotype turned up a few times. The chain couples TRBV28 to TRBJ2-7; D unclear. The CDR3 consists of 14 residues. The V end was cut by 8 bases, the J end by 0 bases, with 14 bases between. Germline V lookup: CDR1 MDHEN, CDR2 SYDVKM. The CDR3 sequence: CASRNPQSSYEQYF. The CDR3 nucleotides read TGTGCCAGCCGAAATCCCCAGAGCTCCTACGAGCAGTACTTC.

This clonotype was picked up many times. The chain recombines TRBV3-1 with TRBJ1-6; 8 bases align to TRBD1. The CDR3 is made up of 13 amino acids. Looked up from germline, CDR1 is LGHDT and CDR2 is YNNKEL (reference sequence). After removal of 3 bases from V and 9 bases from J, the junction contained 1 base not matched to a gene. The CDR3 region is CASSQDRVSPLHF. The DNA for the CDR3 is TGTGCCAGCAGCCAGGACAGGGTTTCACCCCTCCACTTT.

The chain links TRBV29-1 to TRBJ2-7; 8 nucleotides line up with TRBD1. V trimming: 5 bases; J trimming: 3 bases; junction bases outside the gene matches: 6. CDR1 is SQVTM and CDR2 is ANQGSEA in the germline V gene. The CDR3 is 13 residues long. The CDR3 sequence: CSVSDRAVYEQYF. CDR3 sequence (DNA): TGCAGCGTTTCGGACAGGGCAGTCTACGAGCAGTACTTC.

The chain joins TRBV12-3 or TRBV12-4 to TRBJ1-1, with 8 bases fitting TRBD1. The CDR3 consists of 15 residues. V trimming: 8 bases; J trimming: 4 bases; junction bases outside the gene matches: 12. CDR3 residues: CASRKLGQGGTEAFF. The CDR3 coding sequence is TGTGCCAGCCGCAAGCTAGGACAGGGAGGCACTGAAGCTTTCTTT.

This clonotype was seen repeatedly, ten times or more. The chain couples TRBV5-1 to TRBJ2-1; either TRBD1 or TRBD2 may supply D (6 bases each). The germline V and J ends were trimmed by 3 bases and 5 bases, with 21 bases remaining between them. CDR3 length: 17 amino acids. Looked up from germline, CDR1 is SGHRS and CDR2 is YFSETQ. As DNA, the CDR3 is TGCGCCAGCAGCTCATTATGGGGGGCGACCACTAACAATGAGCAGTTCTTC. It codes for CASSSLWGATTNNEQFF.

This clonotype was counted at least ten times. The chain uses TRBV11-2 and TRBJ2-5; 13 bases fit TRBD2. This CDR3 is 15 amino acids long. After removal of 4 bases from V and 5 bases from J, the junction contained 4 bases not matched to a gene. Germline V gene sequence: CDR1 SGHAT, CDR2 FQNNGV. Here the CDR3 DNA reads TGTGCCAGCAGCTACACTAGCGGGAGGGCCGAGACCCAGTACTTC. It yields the protein CASSYTSGRAETQYF.

Many counts were recorded for this clonotype. The chain couples TRBV19 to TRBJ2-1, with D possibly TRBD1 on 6 matching bases. This CDR3 has 16 residues. Germline V gene data show CDR1 as LNHDA and CDR2 as SQIVND (reference sequence). V lost 3 bases to trimming and J lost 6 bases, with 18 bases between them. The CDR3 here is CASSITTGTWGNEQFF. The CDR3, as DNA: TGTGCCAGTAGTATTACTACAGGGACGTGGGGCAATGAGCAGTTCTTC.

The gene calls are TRBV28 and TRBJ2-7; 12 bases are shared with TRBD2. The CDR3 has 15 amino acids. The junction had 8 bases not matched to a gene; V was cut back by 6 bases and J by 5 bases. From germline, CDR1 is MDHEN and CDR2 SYDVKM. Here the CDR3 reads CASRPTSGRRNEQYF. The CDR3, as DNA: TGTGCCAGCAGACCAACTAGCGGGAGGAGAAACGAGCAGTACTTC.

This chain joins TRBV28 and TRBJ2-3; TRBD1 aligns across 7 bases. The CDR3 is made up of 15 amino acids. With V trimmed by 8 bases and J by 3 bases, 11 bases remained unmatched. Germline loops: CDR1 MDHEN, CDR2 SYDVKM. The CDR3 DNA is TGTGCCAGCGGGCGAGGGGGCCCTACAACAGATACGCAGTATTTT. It translates to CASGRGGPTTDTQYF.

This clonotype was counted many times. The rearrangement joins TRBV7-2 to TRBJ2-3; D possibly uses TRBD1 or TRBD2 (5 bases each). The germline CDR1 and CDR2 sequences are SGHTA and FQGNSA. This CDR3 is 15 amino acids long. V was shortened by 5 bases and J by 8 bases, with 20 bases between the two germline ends. This CDR3 is CASSMSGTPGGTQYF. Written as DNA, the CDR3 is TGTGCCAGCAGCATGTCCGGGACGCCGGGTGGTACGCAGTATTTT.

This clonotype came up a few times. The chain uses TRBV18 and TRBJ1-1; weak D call: TRBD1 (6 bases). Trimming took off 5 bases at V and 0 bases at J, with 13 bases between the two ends. The V gene's germline CDR1 is KGHSH and CDR2 LQKENI. The CDR3 sequence is 15 residues long. CDR3 coding DNA: TGTGCCAGCTCAAGGGGGAGCCCTTTGAACACTGAAGCTTTCTTT. Amino acids: CASSRGSPLNTEAFF.

This sequence joins TRBV20-1 and TRBJ2-6; possible D gene TRBD1, 5 bases. Trimming pared 4 bases from V and 1 base from J, leaving 8 bases between. The CDR3 spans 14 residues. CDR1 and CDR2 (germline): DFQATT, SNEGSKA (reference sequence). CDR3 nucleotides: TGCAGTGCTATCCCAGGGTCTGGGGCCAACGTCCTGACTTTC. Residues: CSAIPGSGANVLTF.

This clonotype was seen at least ten times. The chain employs TRBV2 and TRBJ1-4, with a tentative D call TRBD1 (6 bases). The CDR3 contains 14 residues. The V end lost 10 bases, the J end lost 5 bases, and 17 bases lay between the germline ends. Germline CDR1 reads SNHLY; CDR2 reads FYNNEI. The DNA of the CDR3 is TGTGCCACCAATCCGGGACAAGTAAATGAAAAACTGTTTTTT. It encodes CATNPGQVNEKLFF. The full variable domain, rest sourced from reference TRBV2 and TRBJ1-4, is EPEVTQTPSHQVTQMGQEVILRCVPISNHLYFYWYRQILGQKVEFLVSFYNNEISEKSEIFDDQFSVERPDGSNFTLKIRSTKLEDSAMYFCATNPGQVNEKLFFGSGTQLSVL.

Ten or more counts support this clonotype. The chain links TRBV3-1 to TRBJ1-1; 7 bases align to TRBD1. J lost 1 base, V lost 6 bases, and 2 bases had no gene match. Per the germline V gene, CDR1 is LGHDT and CDR2 is YNNKEL (reference sequence). The CDR3 is 13 amino acids. The CDR3 reads CASRRQGNTEAFF. CDR3 in DNA: TGTGCCAGCAGACGACAGGGGAACACTGAAGCTTTCTTT.

This chain links TRBV19 with TRBJ1-1; unclear D gene. Germline V gene lookup returns CDR1 LNHDA and CDR2 SQIVND (reference sequence). V was shortened by 4 bases and J by 5 bases, with 17 bases between the two germline ends. This CDR3 has 15 residues. CDR3 sequence reads: CASSNPSAVLTEAFF. CDR3 bases: TGTGCCAGTAGTAACCCCTCAGCCGTGTTGACTGAAGCTTTCTTT.

This clonotype came up many times. The chain carries TRBV12-3 or TRBV12-4 and TRBJ2-3; 8 bases are a match to TRBD2. Trimming took 1 base from V and 0 from J; bases not matched to a gene: 3. The CDR3 contains 16 residues. The CDR3 protein is CASSLDSGTSTDTQYF. Written as DNA, the CDR3 is TGTGCCAGCAGTTTAGATAGCGGGACCAGCACAGATACGCAGTATTTT.